Listed below are T cell receptor beta chains from one sample, sequenced in a study of T cell responses to AZD1222 COVID-19 vaccine. Using immunoSEQ multiplex PCR, the repertoire was profiled, and TCRdb retains in-frame clones only, with some absent. This sample carries about 60,000 clones, approximately 86% of them seen once, and the ten largest clones take less than 9%. The sequences come from peripheral blood, collected 28 days after the second AZD1222 dose. Receptor source: an adult who received the AZD1222 COVID-19 vaccine. The CDR3 runs from the conserved cysteine through the conserved F or W.

TRBV5-1	TRBJ1-4	CASSRRWGEKLFF
TRBV6-6	TRBJ2-5	CASGPQETQYF
TRBV28	TRBJ1-4	CASKAGGEKLFF
TRBV27	TRBJ2-3	CASSGILASGTDTQYF
TRBV7-2	TRBJ2-4	CASSYRDTQNIQYF
TRBV20-1	TRBJ2-7	CSARVFYEQYF
TRBV11-2	TRBJ2-1	CASSLGTGGPYNEQFF
TRBV20-1	TRBJ2-7	CSASSGYEQYF
TRBV5-5	TRBJ1-2	CASSSGSLNYGYTF
TRBV6-1	TRBJ2-5	CASSEQGAETQYF
TRBV5-1	TRBJ2-1	CASSHTGTSGGTAYNEQFF
TRBV4-1	TRBJ1-1	CASSQEVGQNTEAFF
TRBV6-2/TRBV6-3	TRBJ1-1	CASSLRGSTEAFF
TRBV1	TRBJ2-7	CTSSQPEQYF
TRBV6-1	TRBJ2-5	CASRGRQGKETQYF
TRBV2	TRBJ1-5	CASSDSYQPQHF
TRBV19	TRBJ2-7	CASSISEGYVYEQYF
TRBV7-8	TRBJ2-2	CASSFRGGTNTGELFF
TRBV5-1	TRBJ1-1	CASSMGLHTEAFF
TRBV28	TRBJ2-3	CASSWTSGAYTQYF
TRBV10-3	TRBJ2-7	CAISESKGTGIYEQYF
TRBV7-2	TRBJ2-3	CASSLQLTSGADTQYF
TRBV3-1/TRBV3-2	TRBJ2-3	CASSQRPGTSRDTQYF
TRBV10-3	TRBJ2-7	CAISSSFSYEQYF
TRBV7-8	TRBJ1-5	CASSFLWGNNQPQHF
TRBV12-5	TRBJ1-1	CASGPDGWGEAFF
TRBV6-2/TRBV6-3	TRBJ1-6	CASSYSRGELGNSPLHF
TRBV5-5	TRBJ1-4	CASSPGVGRTNEKLFF
TRBV28	TRBJ1-1	CASSLSGENTEAFF
TRBV6-5	TRBJ1-2	CASRSVRGSYGYTF
TRBV28	TRBJ2-1	CATVGGLPGNEQFF
TRBV9	TRBJ1-4	CASSMTGSSEKLFF
TRBV29-1	TRBJ1-2	CSVEVSGQGRSYTF
TRBV5-5	TRBJ1-5	CASSRTDSNQPQHF
TRBV3-1/TRBV3-2	TRBJ1-1	CASSQVGDTEAFF
TRBV5-1	TRBJ1-1	CASSLGQVGTEAFF
TRBV5-1	TRBJ2-4	CASSLEGPGDIQYF
TRBV18	TRBJ2-7	CASSPLGGGEDEQYF
TRBV13	TRBJ2-1	CASSFRAFEQFF
TRBV7-2	TRBJ2-7	CASSLGVGTGFNEQYF
TRBV7-2	TRBJ1-4	CASSGPLVGLFF
TRBV3-1/TRBV3-2	TRBJ2-7	CASSQDSLVGQYF
TRBV28	TRBJ2-1	CASSFNFGNEQFF
TRBV6-6	TRBJ1-4	CASSLGATNEKLFF
TRBV7-2	TRBJ1-1	CASSISDRATEAFF
TRBV27	TRBJ2-1	CASRPRTSGGLISYNEQFF
TRBV28	TRBJ2-3	CASSGGGLTDTQYF
TRBV28	TRBJ1-2	CASSFGGRGYTF